The 14 T cell receptor beta chains below come from one sample, sequenced in a study of technical replicates of blood from a handful of donors. Clones were sequenced by immunoSEQ multiplex PCR, and TCRdb holds only the in-frame ones, with some missing. Found here are roughly 90,000 clones, 90% to 97% of them singletons; the top ten hold about 0.34%. Sequencing input: T cells isolated from PBMCs. Receptors originate from a human donor in good health.

J is TRBJ2-7 and V is TRBV7-8; the match to TRBD1 covers 9 bases. Per germline, CDR1 SGHVS and CDR2 FQNEAQ. This CDR3 spans 14 amino acids. Trimming cost V 3 bases and J 3 bases; bases outside gene matches: 3. This CDR3 reads CASSLGQGIYEQYF. Here the CDR3 DNA reads TGTGCCAGCAGCTTGGGACAGGGCATCTACGAGCAGTACTTC.

This chain joins TRBV7-9 and TRBJ2-1; TRBD2 matches at 7 bases. This CDR3 has 15 residues. V lost 5 bases to trimming and J lost 8 bases; unmatched junction nucleotides: 12. Per germline, CDR1 SEHNR and CDR2 FQNEAQ (reference sequence). DNA for the CDR3: TGTGCCAGCAGCCCTGGACTAGGCCCTAACCATGAGCAGTTCTTC. This gives the protein CASSPGLGPNHEQFF.

The V call is TRBV7-9, the J call TRBJ2-7; weak D call: TRBD2 (5 bases). V was cut by 1 base and J by 1 base, with 11 bases left in between. The germline V gene encodes CDR1 SEHNR and CDR2 FQNEAQ (reference sequence). This CDR3 is built from 15 residues. In DNA, the CDR3 is TGTGCCAGCAGCTTAGTAGGCGGGCCTTCCTACGAGCAGTACTTC. Amino acid sequence: CASSLVGGPSYEQYF.

The chain uses TRBV5-1 and TRBJ1-2; D might be TRBD1 (5 bases). V lost 7 bases to trimming and J lost 1 base, with 8 bases between them. This CDR3 spans 12 amino acids. From germline, CDR1 is SGHRS and CDR2 YFSETQ. Written as DNA, the CDR3 is TGCGCCAGCTCCGACAGTAACTATGGCTACACCTTC. Translated, it gives CASSDSNYGYTF.

In this sample, this clone turned up a few times. The chain couples TRBV14 to TRBJ1-1; D unresolved. The CDR3 runs to 13 residues. The ends were cut back, 0 bases at V and 4 bases at J, with 6 bases in the middle. The germline CDR1 and CDR2 sequences are SGHDN and FVKESK. CDR3 sequence (DNA): TGTGCCAGCAGCCAAGATATCGGCACTGAAGCTTTCTTT. As protein: CASSQDIGTEAFF. The full variable domain, with the rest looked up from reference TRBV14 and TRBJ1-1, is EAGVTQFPSHSVIEKGQTVTLRCDPISGHDNLYWYRRVMGKEIKFLLHFVKESKQDESGMPNNRFLAERTGGTYSTLKVQPAELEDSGVYFCASSQDIGTEAFFGQGTRLTVV.

In nucleotides, the CDR3 is TGTGCCAGCAGCTTAGATCACAGGGCCTACGAGCAGTACTTC. This gives the protein CASSLDHRAYEQYF. This sequence joins TRBV7-9 and TRBJ2-7, with D maybe TRBD1 (6 bases). The length of the CDR3 is 14 residues. The germline V gene has CDR1 SEHNR and CDR2 FQNEAQ (reference sequence). V shed 1 base and J shed 2 bases, with 9 bases lying between them. Filled out from reference TRBV7-9 and TRBJ2-7, the complete variable domain reads DTGVSQNPRHKITKRGQNVTFRCDPISEHNRLYWYRQTLGQGPEFLTYFQNEAQLEKSRLLSDRFSAERPKGSFSTLEIQRTEQGDSAMYLCASSLDHRAYEQYFGPGTRLTVT.

The V call is TRBV5-4, the J call TRBJ2-3; TRBD2 agrees at 12 bases. CDR1 and CDR2 from the germline V gene are SGHNT and YYREEE (reference sequence). The CDR3 totals 16 residues. Trimming cost V 0 bases and J 7 bases; bases outside gene matches: 6. CDR3 nucleotide sequence: TGTGCCAGCAGCTTGGAGCCTAGCGGGAGGGCAAATACGCAGTATTTT. Translating gives CASSLEPSGRANTQYF.

The CDR3: CASSEGGDTQYF. The CDR3 DNA is TGTGCCAGCAGTGAAGGGGGAGATACGCAGTATTTT. The chain carries TRBV6-4 and TRBJ2-3; a possible D gene is TRBD1 (6 bases). Trimming took 3 bases from V and 5 from J, leaving 6 bases between them. The CDR3 has 12 residues. Germline-derived CDR1 and CDR2 are MRHNA and SNTAGT.

V is TRBV7-9 and J is TRBJ2-1; D is unresolved. Deletions cut 2 bases from V and 9 bases from J, with 8 bases between. CDR3 length: 12 amino acids. CDR1 is SEHNR and CDR2 is FQNEAQ in the germline V gene (reference sequence). CDR3 in amino acids: CASSLTDPEQFF. The CDR3, as DNA: TGTGCCAGCAGCTTAACAGACCCTGAGCAGTTCTTC.

The gene calls are TRBV27 and TRBJ2-3; 12 bases fit TRBD2. V was clipped by 2 bases and J by 0 bases; unmatched bases: 6. Germline V gene data show CDR1 as MNHEY and CDR2 as SMNVEV (reference sequence). CDR3 length: 18 amino acids. The chain's CDR3 is CASSLETSGGASTDTQYF. CDR3 nucleotides: TGTGCCAGCAGTTTAGAGACTAGCGGGGGCGCTAGCACAGATACGCAGTATTTT.

The V call is TRBV11-2, the J call TRBJ1-5; possibly TRBD1 for D (6 bases). The ends were cut back, 5 bases at V and 3 bases at J, with 14 bases in the middle. The CDR3 consists of 15 residues. Germline V gene lookup returns CDR1 SGHAT and CDR2 FQNNGV. CDR3 DNA: TGTGCCAGCAGCAGTTCAGGGGCCCTCAATCAGCCCCAGCATTTT. The encoded protein is CASSSSGALNQPQHF.

As for this clone: The germline gene is not matched at one end of the junction; a read error may be the cause. The chain combines TRBV6-1 with TRBJ1-5; 9 bases fit TRBD1. CDR3 length: 13 amino acids. From germline, CDR1 is MNHNS and CDR2 SASEGT. The CDR3 here is CASSPRDRERAFF. CDR3 coding DNA: TGTGCCAGCAGCCCCCGGGACAGGGAACGCGCGTTTTTT.

The chain is built from TRBV4-2 and TRBJ2-7, with 10 bases that match TRBD2. V was clipped by 2 bases and J by 7 bases; unmatched bases: 5. The CDR3 extends over 14 amino acids. CDR1 is LGHNA and CDR2 is YNFKEQ in the germline V gene. CDR3 nucleotides: TGTGCCAGCAGCCAACTGACTAGCGGGCCAGAGCAGTACTTC. It translates to CASSQLTSGPEQYF.

The chain carries TRBV10-1 and TRBJ1-3; D is ambiguous. Looked up from germline, CDR1 is WNHNN and CDR2 is SYGVQD (reference sequence). The CDR3 covers 14 residues. The V end lost 4 bases, the J end lost 1 base, and 8 bases lay between the germline ends. The CDR3 loop is CASSVGASGNTIYF. CDR3 coding DNA: TGCGCCAGCAGTGTCGGAGCATCTGGAAACACCATATATTTT.